What follows are 19 T cell receptor beta chains derived from one specimen sequenced in a study of molecular identifiers for immune sequencing clone quantification. From the PCR reads, TCRdb called clonotypes with MiXCR, one entry per CDR3 protein. The sample includes some 13,000 distinct CDR3 sequences, around 17% of them seen just once. Sequencing was done on a sample of naive CD8+ T cells from blood, with Jurkat cell RNA spiked in. Sample subset: FACS-sorted CD8+CD4-CCR7+CD45RA+ naive T cells. The receptors come from a human donor in good health. Some libraries in this study had Jurkat cell RNA spiked in.

V usage is TRBV7-9 and J usage is TRBJ2-5; 9 nucleotides line up with TRBD1. From germline, CDR1 is SEHNR and CDR2 FQNEAQ (reference sequence). J gave up 2 bases and V 2 bases, and 3 bases lay outside the gene matches. CDR3 length: 15 amino acids. The CDR3: CASSLLGTGQETQYF. CDR3 in DNA: TGTGCCAGCAGCTTACTCGGGACAGGGCAAGAGACCCAGTACTTC.

Concerning this clonotype itself: Given a much more abundant clone one base away, this may be a read error. Since the CDR3 does not end with the conserved phenylalanine or tryptophan, this likely comes from a read error. The genes are TRBV19 and TRBJ2-1; 13 nucleotides match TRBD2. The CDR3 length is 15 residues. Trimming took 9 bases from V and 7 from J; bases not matched to a gene: 9. Germline V lookup: CDR1 LNHDA, CDR2 SQIVND (reference sequence). The CDR3 region has the DNA TGTGCCAGCAGAATTCCGGGACTAGCGGGAAATGAGCAGTTCTTA. This sequence encodes CASRIPGLAGNEQFL.

By proportion, this clonotype is medium-sized. The V and J genes are TRBV6-6 and TRBJ2-3; 7 nucleotides agree with TRBD2. The CDR3 contains 20 residues. Looked up from germline, CDR1 is MNHNY and CDR2 is SVGAGI (reference sequence). J was trimmed by 1 base and V by 0 bases; bases with no gene match: 16. The CDR3 region is CASSYSIAPTSEKGTDTQYF. CDR3 nucleotides: TGTGCCAGCAGTTACTCGATTGCCCCAACTAGCGAGAAAGGCACAGATACGCAGTATTTT.

By proportion, this clonotype is medium-sized (0.01 to 0.1%). The chain combines TRBV6-6 with TRBJ2-7; TRBD1 aligns across 8 bases. The CDR3 totals 19 residues. The germline V gene encodes CDR1 MNHNY and CDR2 SVGAGI (reference sequence). The V and J ends lost 2 bases and 0 bases, in that order; junction bases with no gene match: 15. The CDR3 protein is CASSYMSQGANLLSYEQYF. The CDR3 DNA reads TGTGCCAGCAGTTACATGAGTCAGGGGGCCAACCTCCTCTCCTACGAGCAGTACTTC.

Remarks on this clonotype: A much larger clone is a single base away; this may be a read error. V is TRBV7-9 and J is TRBJ1-1, with D perhaps TRBD1 (6 bases). CDR1 and CDR2 (germline): SEHNR, FQNEAQ (reference sequence). The CDR3 consists of 14 residues. Trimming shortened V by 3 bases and J by 6 bases, and 14 bases separated the two germline ends. The CDR3 loop reads CASSFGGANAEAFF. Here the CDR3 DNA reads TGTGCCAGCAGCTTTGGGGGGGCAAACGCTGAAGCTTTCTTT.

This clonotype counts as medium-sized. This chain links TRBV23-1 with TRBJ2-7; TRBD1 matches 8 bases. TRBV23-1 is sorted into the ORF group, with uncertain function. The junction had 7 bases not matched to a gene; V was cut back by 2 bases and J by 1 base. The CDR3 covers 16 residues. The CDR3 nucleotides are TGCGCCAGCAGTCAAAACGACAGGGGTTGTTCCTACGAGCAGTACTTC. Encoded protein: CASSQNDRGCSYEQYF.

Regarding this clonotype: A much larger clone sits a single nucleotide away, making a read error possible. The V gene is TRBV21-1, the J gene TRBJ1-1; TRBD1, the table's D call, lacks a check against the DNA. TRBV21-1 is assigned pseudogene status. CDR3 length: 17 residues. Written as DNA, the CDR3 is TGTGCCAGCAGACCCGAACGGGGGTCCTACATGAACACTGAAGCTTTCTTT. It translates to CASRPERGSYMNTEAFF.

V gene TRBV4-1 combines with J gene TRBJ2-3; D might be TRBD1 or TRBD2, each matching 5 bases. V was clipped by 1 base and J by 0 bases, with 17 bases between them. Germline V CDR1 and CDR2: MGHRA, YSYEKL. CDR3 length: 18 residues. CDR3 protein: CASSQAGAAESSTDTQYF. The CDR3, as DNA: TGCGCCAGCAGCCAAGCCGGGGCAGCAGAATCTAGCACAGATACGCAGTATTTT.

A few counts support this clonotype. J is TRBJ2-7 and V is TRBV19; D not resolved. The CDR3 spans 14 residues. The V and J ends lost 5 bases and 3 bases respectively, with 14 bases between them. CDR1 and CDR2 from the germline V gene are LNHDA and SQIVND (reference sequence). CDR3 in amino acids: CASSPGLGDYEQYF. Written as DNA, the CDR3 is TGTGCCAGTAGTCCTGGGTTAGGAGACTACGAGCAGTACTTC.

The rearrangement uses TRBV3-1 and TRBJ2-7, with D possibly matching TRBD2 (5 bases). Germline assignment: CDR1 LGHDT and CDR2 YNNKEL (reference sequence). V gave up 0 bases and J gave up 5 bases, with 20 bases separating them. The CDR3 totals 17 residues. The CDR3 region has the DNA TGTGCCAGCAGCCAAGATGTCGTGACTACTTCCCTTGACGAGCAGTACTTC. Protein sequence: CASSQDVVTTSLDEQYF.

This clonotype is categorized as medium-sized. This chain connects TRBV4-2 to TRBJ2-2; 10 bases map to TRBD2. In germline, CDR1 is LGHNA, CDR2 YNFKEQ. The CDR3 consists of 17 residues. The V gene end was trimmed by 3 bases and the J gene end by 2 bases; junction bases not matched to a gene: 6. The chain's CDR3 is CASSHGGTSENTGELFF. The CDR3 DNA reads TGTGCCAGCAGCCACGGAGGGACTAGCGAAAACACCGGGGAGCTGTTTTTT.

This clonotype has a count of ten or more. This sequence joins TRBV7-3 and TRBJ1-1, with a weak D call TRBD1 (5 bases). The CDR3 is made up of 15 amino acids. Trimming left V 0 bases short and J 6 bases short, with 14 bases between. Germline assignment: CDR1 SGHTA and CDR2 FQGTGA. The CDR3 sequence is CASSLTHFVGAEAFF. In nucleotides, the CDR3 is TGTGCCAGCAGCTTAACCCACTTTGTAGGGGCTGAAGCTTTCTTT.

This clonotype is termed medium-sized. This chain connects TRBV4-1 to TRBJ2-1, with D possibly being TRBD2 (5 bases). The germline V gene encodes CDR1 MGHRA and CDR2 YSYEKL. Trimming shortened V by 10 bases and J by 8 bases, and 18 bases separated the two germline ends. The CDR3 length is 13 residues. CDR3 amino acids: CATKDRGTDEQFF. In DNA, the CDR3 is TGCGCCACCAAGGACCGGGGTACAGATGAGCAGTTCTTC.

The chain employs TRBV5-3 and TRBJ1-1, with a possible D match to TRBD1 (5 bases). TRBV5-3 is noted as an ORF with a role that remains uncertain. The CDR3 runs 16 residues. The V end lost 8 bases, the J end lost 0 bases, and 20 bases lay between the germline ends. CDR3 DNA sequence: TGTGCCAGCAGCCGCCGTGGGGCTGGGATGAACACTGAAGCTTTCTTT. Protein product: CASSRRGAGMNTEAFF.

The gene calls are TRBV27 and TRBJ2-7; TRBD1 matches at 9 bases. CDR1 is MNHEY, CDR2 SMNVEV, per germline (reference sequence). The CDR3 consists of 12 residues. Trimming cost V 8 bases and J 2 bases; bases outside gene matches: 1. The chain's CDR3 is CASGQGTYEQYF. The CDR3 nucleotides read TGTGCCAGCGGACAGGGGACCTACGAGCAGTACTTC.

This clonotype was recorded many times. This chain links TRBV27 with TRBJ2-5; 8 bases fit TRBD1. The CDR3 is 14 residues long. Germline V lookup: CDR1 MNHEY, CDR2 SMNVEV (reference sequence). The trim removed 5 bases at V and 2 bases at J, leaving 4 bases unmatched. This CDR3 reads CASSLDRGQETQYF. CDR3 nucleotides: TGTGCCAGCAGTCTAGACAGGGGACAAGAGACCCAGTACTTC.

This clonotype was seen at least ten times. This chain joins TRBV12-3 or TRBV12-4 and TRBJ2-7; TRBD1 agrees at 8 bases. This CDR3 comprises 14 residues. V lost 9 bases and J lost 4; bases outside the gene matches: 11. This CDR3 reads CASSPRDRPYEQYF. CDR3 nucleotide sequence: TGTGCCAGTTCCCCACGGGACAGGCCATACGAGCAGTACTTC.

With regard to this clonotype: A much larger clone differs by one base, so this may be a read error. The chain links TRBV6-5 to TRBJ2-1; D gene ambiguous. The length of the CDR3 is 15 residues. Germline V CDR1 and CDR2: MNHEY, SVGAGI. The CDR3 DNA reads TGTGCCAGCAGAATACAACCAAACCTTTACAATGGGCAGTTCTTC. Translated: CASRIQPNLYNGQFF.

There are many counts of this clonotype. This rearrangement joins TRBV7-9 to TRBJ2-5; 9 nucleotides agree with TRBD1. Germline V gene sequence: CDR1 SEHNR, CDR2 FQNEAQ (reference sequence). J gave up 1 base and V 1 base, and 4 bases lay outside the gene matches. The CDR3 has 16 residues. The CDR3 DNA follows: TGTGCCAGCAGCTTAGTACCGGGACAGGGCCAAGAGACCCAGTACTTC. This sequence encodes CASSLVPGQGQETQYF.